This entry describes one T cell receptor (beta chain). TCRdb's copy holds only in-frame clones and misses some; the assay was immunoSEQ multiplex PCR. Altogether about 730,000 clones are present, roughly 85% being singletons, with the ten largest covering 0.008% to 0.011%. This sample stems from a study of shared T cell receptors in the human thymus. The CDR3 contains 15 residues. Per germline, CDR1 SGDLS and CDR2 YYNGEE. The V end was cut by 0 bases, the J end by 6 bases, with 16 bases between. The same sample was also used in a study of human thymus T cells.

This TCR was sampled from a girl in the first two years of life with a congenital heart defect. The rearrangement uses TRBV9 and TRBJ2-7; the D is unclear. The specimen was thymocytes. CDR3 DNA sequence: TGTGCCAGCAGCGTAGCTCCGCAAGGCGGTGGCGAGCAGTACTTC. This encodes CASSVAPQGGGEQYF.